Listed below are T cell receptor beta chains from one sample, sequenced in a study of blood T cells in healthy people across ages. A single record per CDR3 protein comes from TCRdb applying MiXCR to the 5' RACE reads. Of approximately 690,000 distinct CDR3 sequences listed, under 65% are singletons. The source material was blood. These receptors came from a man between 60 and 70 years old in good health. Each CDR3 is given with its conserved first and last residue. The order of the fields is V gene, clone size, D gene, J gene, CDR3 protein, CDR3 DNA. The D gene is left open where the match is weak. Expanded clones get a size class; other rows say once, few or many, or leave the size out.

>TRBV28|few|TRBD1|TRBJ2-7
CASSPVTGRYEQYF
TGTGCCAGCAGCCCCGTGACAGGGCGTTACGAGCAGTACTTC
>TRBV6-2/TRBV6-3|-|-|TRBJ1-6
CASTDSNSPLHF
TGTGCCTCAACGGACAGCAATTCACCCCTCCACTTT
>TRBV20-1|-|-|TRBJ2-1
CSARPVLRGNSYNEQFF
TGCAGTGCTAGACCCGTTCTAAGGGGTAACTCCTACAATGAGCAGTTCTTC
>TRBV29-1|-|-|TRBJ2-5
CSVGAVRGNNQETQYF
TGCAGCGTGGGGGCGGTCAGGGGCAACAACCAAGAGACCCAGTACTTC
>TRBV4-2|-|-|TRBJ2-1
CASSQGGEANDEQFF
TGTGCCAGCAGCCAAGGTGGGGAGGCTAACGATGAGCAGTTCTTC
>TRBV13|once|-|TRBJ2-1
CASSLGTREQFF
TGTGCCAGCAGCTTAGGGACCCGGGAGCAGTTCTTC
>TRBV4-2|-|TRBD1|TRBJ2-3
CASSQDLGGRAQYF
TGTGCCAGCAGCCAAGATCTAGGGGGCCGAGCGCAGTATTTT
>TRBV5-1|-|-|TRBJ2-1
CASSLSETPYNEQFF
TGCGCCAGCAGCTTGTCGGAAACCCCCTACAATGAGCAGTTCTTC
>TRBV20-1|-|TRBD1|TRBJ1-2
CSARWTGGNGYTF
TGCAGTGCTAGGTGGACAGGGGGCAATGGCTACACCTTC
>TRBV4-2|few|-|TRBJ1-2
CASSEDTEPYGYTF
TGTGCCAGCAGCGAAGACACAGAGCCCTATGGCTACACCTTC
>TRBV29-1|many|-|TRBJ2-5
CSVVQERAQETQYF
TGCAGCGTTGTCCAGGAGAGGGCCCAAGAGACCCAGTACTTC
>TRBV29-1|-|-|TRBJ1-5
CSVGAGDQPQHF
TGCAGCGTTGGGGCGGGGGATCAGCCCCAGCATTTT
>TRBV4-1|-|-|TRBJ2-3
CASSQSDQGGYTDTQYF
TGCGCCAGCAGCCAATCGGATCAGGGGGGATACACAGATACGCAGTATTTT
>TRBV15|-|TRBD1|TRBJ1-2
CATSRTGQDASGYTF
TGTGCCACCAGCAGAACAGGACAGGACGCGAGTGGCTACACCTTC
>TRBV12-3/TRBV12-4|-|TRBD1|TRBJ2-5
CASRGTGVNQETQYF
TGTGCCAGCAGGGGGACAGGGGTCAACCAAGAGACCCAGTACTTC
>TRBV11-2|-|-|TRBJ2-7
CASSTSQGIYEQYF
TGTGCCAGCAGCACCTCCCAAGGGATCTACGAGCAGTACTTC
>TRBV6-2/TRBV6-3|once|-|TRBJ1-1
CASSRTAAEAFF
TGTGCCAGCAGTCGGACGGCGGCTGAAGCTTTCTTT
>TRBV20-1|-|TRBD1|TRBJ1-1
CSARDPGQLTEAFF
TGCAGTGCTAGAGATCCGGGACAGCTCACTGAAGCTTTCTTT
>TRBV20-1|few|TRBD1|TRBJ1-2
CSATGQADYGYTF
TGCAGTGCTACGGGACAGGCCGACTATGGCTACACCTTC
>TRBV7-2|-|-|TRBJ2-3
CASSPDHTDTQYF
TGTGCCAGCAGCCCAGACCACACAGATACGCAGTATTTT
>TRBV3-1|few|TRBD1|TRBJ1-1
CASSTLGQNVAEAFF
TGTGCCAGCAGCACCCTGGGACAGAACGTCGCTGAAGCTTTCTTT
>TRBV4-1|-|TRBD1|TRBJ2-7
CASSQAGGIFYEQYF
TGCGCCAGCAGCCAAGCAGGGGGCATCTTCTACGAGCAGTACTTC
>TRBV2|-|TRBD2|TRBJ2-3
CASRLGGGRTDTQYF
TGTGCCAGCAGGTTGGGCGGGGGACGCACAGATACGCAGTATTTT
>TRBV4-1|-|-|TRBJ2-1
CASSHFDRNEQFF
TGCGCCAGCAGCCATTTTGATCGGAATGAGCAGTTCTTC
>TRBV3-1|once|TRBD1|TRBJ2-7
CASSHRANRGYEQYF
TGTGCCAGCAGCCACAGGGCGAACAGGGGCTACGAGCAGTACTTC
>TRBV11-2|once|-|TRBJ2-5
CASSSALIETQYF
TGTGCCAGCAGCTCGGCCTTAATAGAGACCCAGTACTTC
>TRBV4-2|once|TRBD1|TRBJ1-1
CASSRSAGQGNTEAFF
TGTGCCAGCAGCCGCTCCGCGGGACAGGGGAACACTGAAGCTTTCTTT
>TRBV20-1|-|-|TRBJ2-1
CSVRLDLLEGEQFF
TGCAGTGTACGGCTGGACCTACTGGAAGGTGAGCAGTTCTTC
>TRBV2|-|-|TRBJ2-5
CASSERLETQYF
TGTGCCAGCAGTGAAAGGTTGGAGACCCAGTACTTC